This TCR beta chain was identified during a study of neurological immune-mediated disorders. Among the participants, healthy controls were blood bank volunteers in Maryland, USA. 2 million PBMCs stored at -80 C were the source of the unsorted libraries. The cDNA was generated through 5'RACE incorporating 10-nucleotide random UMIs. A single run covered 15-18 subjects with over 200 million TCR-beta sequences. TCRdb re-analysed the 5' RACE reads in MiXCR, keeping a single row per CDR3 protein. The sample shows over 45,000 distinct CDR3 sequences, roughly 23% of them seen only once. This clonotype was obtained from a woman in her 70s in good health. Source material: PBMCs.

CDR3 coding DNA: TGTGCCAGCAGCCGGTACCGGACAGGGGGCAAGTTAGGCTACACCTTC. Amino acid sequence: CASSRYRTGGKLGYTF. This chain links TRBV16 with TRBJ1-2; 11 positions agree with TRBD1. Germline CDR1 KGHSY, CDR2 FQNENV. The trim removed 4 bases at V and 8 bases at J, leaving 12 bases unmatched. The CDR3 consists of 16 residues.